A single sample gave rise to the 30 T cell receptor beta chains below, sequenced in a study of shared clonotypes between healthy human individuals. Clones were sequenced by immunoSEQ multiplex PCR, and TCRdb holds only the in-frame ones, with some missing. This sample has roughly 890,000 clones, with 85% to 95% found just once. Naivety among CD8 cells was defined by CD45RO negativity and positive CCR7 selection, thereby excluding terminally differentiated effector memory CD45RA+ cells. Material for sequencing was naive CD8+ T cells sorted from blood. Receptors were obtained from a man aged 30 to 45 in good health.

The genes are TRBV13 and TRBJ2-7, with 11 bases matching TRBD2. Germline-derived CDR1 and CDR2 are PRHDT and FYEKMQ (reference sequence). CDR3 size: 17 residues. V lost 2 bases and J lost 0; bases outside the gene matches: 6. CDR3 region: CASSLPSGRPFSYEQYF. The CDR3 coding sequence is TGTGCCAGCAGCTTACCTAGCGGGAGGCCCTTCTCCTACGAGCAGTACTTC.

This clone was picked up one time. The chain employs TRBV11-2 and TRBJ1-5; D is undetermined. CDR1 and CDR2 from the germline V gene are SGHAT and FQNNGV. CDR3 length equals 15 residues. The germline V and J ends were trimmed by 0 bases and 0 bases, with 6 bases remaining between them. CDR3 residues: CASSLDASSNQPQHF. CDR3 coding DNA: TGTGCCAGCAGCTTAGATGCGAGTAGCAATCAGCCCCAGCATTTT.

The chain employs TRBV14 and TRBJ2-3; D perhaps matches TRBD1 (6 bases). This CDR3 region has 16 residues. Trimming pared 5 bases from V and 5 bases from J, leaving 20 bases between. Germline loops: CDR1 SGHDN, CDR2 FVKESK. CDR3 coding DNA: TGTGCCAGCAGCGAAAGATGGGGGCGCAAGGGAGATACGCAGTATTTT. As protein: CASSERWGRKGDTQYF.

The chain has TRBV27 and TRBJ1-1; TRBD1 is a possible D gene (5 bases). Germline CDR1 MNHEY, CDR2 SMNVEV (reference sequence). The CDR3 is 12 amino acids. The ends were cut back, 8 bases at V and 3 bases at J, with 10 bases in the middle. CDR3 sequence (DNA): TGTGCCAGCGGCGGGGGGGACACTGAAGCTTTCTTT. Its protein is CASGGGDTEAFF.

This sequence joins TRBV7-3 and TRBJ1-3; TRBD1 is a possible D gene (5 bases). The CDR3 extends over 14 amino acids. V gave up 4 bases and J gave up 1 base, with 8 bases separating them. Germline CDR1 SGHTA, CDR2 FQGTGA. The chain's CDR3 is CASSSQGSGNTIYF. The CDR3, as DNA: TGTGCCAGCAGCTCCCAGGGTTCTGGAAACACCATATATTTT.

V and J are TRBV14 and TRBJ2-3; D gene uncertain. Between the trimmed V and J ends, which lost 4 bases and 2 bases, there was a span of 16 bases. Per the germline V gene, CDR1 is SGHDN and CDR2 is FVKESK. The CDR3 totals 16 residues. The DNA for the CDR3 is TGTGCCAGCAGCCGCCAAGGTCACAGCCTCACAGATACGCAGTATTTT. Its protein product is CASSRQGHSLTDTQYF.

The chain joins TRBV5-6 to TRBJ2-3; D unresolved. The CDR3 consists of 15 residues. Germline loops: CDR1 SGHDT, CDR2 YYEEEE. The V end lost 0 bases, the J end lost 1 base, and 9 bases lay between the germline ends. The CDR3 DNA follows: TGTGCCAGCAGCTTGGGAGGTGCCCGCACAGATACGCAGTATTTT. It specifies CASSLGGARTDTQYF.

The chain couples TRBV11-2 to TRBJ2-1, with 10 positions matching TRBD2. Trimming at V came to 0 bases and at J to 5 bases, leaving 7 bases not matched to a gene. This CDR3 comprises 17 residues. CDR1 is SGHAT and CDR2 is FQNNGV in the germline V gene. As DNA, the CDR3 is TGTGCCAGCAGCTTAGATCTGCTACTAGCGGGAAACAATGAGCAGTTCTTC. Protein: CASSLDLLLAGNNEQFF.

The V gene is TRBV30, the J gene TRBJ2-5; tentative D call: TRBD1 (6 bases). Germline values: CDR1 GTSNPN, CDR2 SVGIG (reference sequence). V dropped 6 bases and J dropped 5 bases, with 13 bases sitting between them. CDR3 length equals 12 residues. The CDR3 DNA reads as TGTGCCTGCACCAGGGGTCGGGAGACCCAGTACTTC. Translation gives CACTRGRETQYF.

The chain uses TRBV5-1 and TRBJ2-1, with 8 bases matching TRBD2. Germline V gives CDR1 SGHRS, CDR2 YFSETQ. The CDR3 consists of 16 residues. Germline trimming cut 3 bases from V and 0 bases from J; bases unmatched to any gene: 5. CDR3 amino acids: CASSSLAGLSYNEQFF. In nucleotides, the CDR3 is TGCGCCAGCAGCTCTCTAGCGGGCCTCTCCTACAATGAGCAGTTCTTC.

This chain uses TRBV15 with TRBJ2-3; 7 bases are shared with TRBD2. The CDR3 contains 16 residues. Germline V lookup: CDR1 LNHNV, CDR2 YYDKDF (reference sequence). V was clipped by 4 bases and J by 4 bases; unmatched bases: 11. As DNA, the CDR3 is TGTGCCACCAGCAAAGAAGGCGGGAGTGGTGCAGATACGCAGTATTTT. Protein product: CATSKEGGSGADTQYF.

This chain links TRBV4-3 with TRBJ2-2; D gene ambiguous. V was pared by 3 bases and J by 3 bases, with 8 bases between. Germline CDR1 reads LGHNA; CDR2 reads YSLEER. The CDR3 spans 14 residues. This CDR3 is CASSHLADTGELFF. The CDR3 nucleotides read TGCGCCAGCAGCCACCTGGCGGACACCGGGGAGCTGTTTTTT.

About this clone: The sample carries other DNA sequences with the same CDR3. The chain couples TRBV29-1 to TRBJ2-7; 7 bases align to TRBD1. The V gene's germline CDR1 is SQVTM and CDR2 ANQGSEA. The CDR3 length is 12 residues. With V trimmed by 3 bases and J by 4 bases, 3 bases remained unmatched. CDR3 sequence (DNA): TGCAGCGTTGAGGGCAGGGGGTACGAGCAGTACTTC. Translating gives CSVEGRGYEQYF.

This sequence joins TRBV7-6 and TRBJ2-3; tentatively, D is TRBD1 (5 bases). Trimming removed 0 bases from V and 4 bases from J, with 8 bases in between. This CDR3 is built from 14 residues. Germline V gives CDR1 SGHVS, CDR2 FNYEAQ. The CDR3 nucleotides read TGTGCCAGCAGCTTAGCGGACACCCCAGATACGCAGTATTTT. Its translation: CASSLADTPDTQYF.

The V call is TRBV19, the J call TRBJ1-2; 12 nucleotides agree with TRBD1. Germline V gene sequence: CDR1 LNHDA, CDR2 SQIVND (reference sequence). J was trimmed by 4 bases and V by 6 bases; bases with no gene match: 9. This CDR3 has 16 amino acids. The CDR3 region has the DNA TGTGCCAGTAGAGACCGGGACAGGGGGCCTAGCTATGGCTACACCTTC. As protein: CASRDRDRGPSYGYTF.

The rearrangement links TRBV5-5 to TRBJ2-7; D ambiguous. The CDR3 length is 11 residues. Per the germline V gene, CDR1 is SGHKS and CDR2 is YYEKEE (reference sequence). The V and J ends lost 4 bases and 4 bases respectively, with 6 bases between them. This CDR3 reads CASSTQYEQYF. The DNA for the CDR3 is TGTGCCAGCAGCACCCAATACGAGCAGTACTTC.

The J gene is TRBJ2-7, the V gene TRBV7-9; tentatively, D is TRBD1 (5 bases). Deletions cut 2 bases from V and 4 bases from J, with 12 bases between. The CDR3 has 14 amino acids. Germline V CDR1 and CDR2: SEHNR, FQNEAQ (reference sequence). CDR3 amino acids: CASSLLTSGYEQYF. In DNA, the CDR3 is TGTGCCAGCAGCTTATTAACGTCAGGGTACGAGCAGTACTTC.

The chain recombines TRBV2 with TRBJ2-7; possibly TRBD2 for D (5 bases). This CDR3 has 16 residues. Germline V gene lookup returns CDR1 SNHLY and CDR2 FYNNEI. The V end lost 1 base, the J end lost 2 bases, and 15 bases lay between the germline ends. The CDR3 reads CASSEGVWPGTYEQYF. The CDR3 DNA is TGTGCCAGCAGTGAAGGTGTGTGGCCGGGAACCTACGAGCAGTACTTC.

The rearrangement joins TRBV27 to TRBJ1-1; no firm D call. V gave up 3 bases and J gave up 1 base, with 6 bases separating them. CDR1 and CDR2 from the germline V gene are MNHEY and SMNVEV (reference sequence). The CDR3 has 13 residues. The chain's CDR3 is CASSFRANTEAFF. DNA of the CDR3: TGTGCCAGCAGTTTCCGGGCGAACACTGAAGCTTTCTTT.

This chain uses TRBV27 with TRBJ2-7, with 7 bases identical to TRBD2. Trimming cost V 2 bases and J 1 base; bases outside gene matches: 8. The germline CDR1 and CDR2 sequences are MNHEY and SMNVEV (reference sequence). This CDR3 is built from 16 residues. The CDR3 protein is CASSLVAAGTSYEQYF. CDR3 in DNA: TGTGCCAGCAGTTTAGTCGCAGCGGGAACTTCCTACGAGCAGTACTTC.

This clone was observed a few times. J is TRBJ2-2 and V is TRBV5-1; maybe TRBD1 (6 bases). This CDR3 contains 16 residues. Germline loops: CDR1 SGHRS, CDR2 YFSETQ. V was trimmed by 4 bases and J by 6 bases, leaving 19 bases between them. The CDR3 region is CASSPSASQGPGELFF. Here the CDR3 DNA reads TGCGCCAGCAGCCCGAGCGCGTCACAGGGTCCCGGGGAGCTGTTTTTT.

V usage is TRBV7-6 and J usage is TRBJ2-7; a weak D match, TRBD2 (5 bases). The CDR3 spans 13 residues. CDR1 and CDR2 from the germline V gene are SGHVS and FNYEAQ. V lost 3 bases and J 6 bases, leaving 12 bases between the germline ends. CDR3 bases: TGTGCCAGCAGCTTGGACTCTGCTGGCGAGCAGTACTTC. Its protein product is CASSLDSAGEQYF.

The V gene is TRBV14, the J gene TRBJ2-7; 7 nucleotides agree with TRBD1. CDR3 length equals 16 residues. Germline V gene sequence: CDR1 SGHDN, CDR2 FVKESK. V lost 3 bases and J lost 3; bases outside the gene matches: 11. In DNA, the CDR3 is TGTGCCAGCAGCCATATCACAGGGGCAACTATCTACGAGCAGTACTTC. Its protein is CASSHITGATIYEQYF.

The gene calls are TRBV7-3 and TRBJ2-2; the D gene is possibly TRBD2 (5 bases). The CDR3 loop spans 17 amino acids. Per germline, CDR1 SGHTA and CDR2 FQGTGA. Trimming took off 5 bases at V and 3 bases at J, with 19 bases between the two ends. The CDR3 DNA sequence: TGTGCCAGCAGCCCGGGTTCCCGGGATCACTACACCGGGGAGCTGTTTTTT. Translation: CASSPGSRDHYTGELFF.

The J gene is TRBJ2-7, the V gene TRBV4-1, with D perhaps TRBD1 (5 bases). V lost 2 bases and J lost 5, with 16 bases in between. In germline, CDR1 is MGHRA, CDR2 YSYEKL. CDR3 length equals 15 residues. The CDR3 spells CASSQIHARGHEQYF. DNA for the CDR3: TGCGCCAGCAGCCAAATACATGCAAGGGGCCACGAGCAGTACTTC.

The CDR3 DNA reads TGTGCCAGCAGCTTCTGGGAGGTTTACACAGATACGCAGTATTTT. Amino acids: CASSFWEVYTDTQYF. This chain links TRBV7-2 with TRBJ2-3; TRBD2 might be the D (6 bases). The CDR3 is 15 residues long. V shed 3 bases and J shed 2 bases, with 12 bases lying between them. The germline V gene encodes CDR1 SGHTA and CDR2 FQGNSA.

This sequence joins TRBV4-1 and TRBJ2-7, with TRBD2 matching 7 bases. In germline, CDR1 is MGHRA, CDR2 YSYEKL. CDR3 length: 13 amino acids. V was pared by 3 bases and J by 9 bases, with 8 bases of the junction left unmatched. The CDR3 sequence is CASSHRTRDAQYF. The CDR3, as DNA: TGCGCCAGCAGCCATAGGACTAGAGATGCGCAGTACTTC.

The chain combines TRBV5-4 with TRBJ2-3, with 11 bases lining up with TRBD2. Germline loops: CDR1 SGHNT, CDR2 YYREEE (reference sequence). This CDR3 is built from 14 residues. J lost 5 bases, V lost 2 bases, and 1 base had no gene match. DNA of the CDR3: TGTGCCAGCAGCTTACTAGCGGGAGAAGATACGCAGTATTTT. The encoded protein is CASSLLAGEDTQYF.

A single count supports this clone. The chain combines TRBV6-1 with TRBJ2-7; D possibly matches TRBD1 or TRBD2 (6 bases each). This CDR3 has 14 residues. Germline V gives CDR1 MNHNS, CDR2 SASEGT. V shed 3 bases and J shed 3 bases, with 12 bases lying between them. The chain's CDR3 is CASSERGTRYEQYF. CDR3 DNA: TGTGCCAGCAGTGAGAGGGGGACTCGCTACGAGCAGTACTTC.

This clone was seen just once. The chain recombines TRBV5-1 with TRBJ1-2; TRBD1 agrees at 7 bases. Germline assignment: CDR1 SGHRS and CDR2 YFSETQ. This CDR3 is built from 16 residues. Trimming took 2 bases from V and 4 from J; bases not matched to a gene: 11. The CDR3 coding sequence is TGCGCCAGCAGCTTAAATCCCGGACAGGCCCTCTATGGCTACACCTTC. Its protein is CASSLNPGQALYGYTF.